This T cell receptor (beta chain) was recovered during a study of control samples from healthy donors and cancer patients. Repertoires were generated with immunoSEQ multiplex PCR, while TCRdb's copy carries only in-frame clones and drops some. Of fewer than 200,000 clones in the sample, 85% to 90% were seen once. Germline V gene sequence: CDR1 LGHDT, CDR2 YNNKEL (reference sequence). The CDR3 is 15 residues long. Trimming took 2 bases from V and 4 from J; bases not matched to a gene: 6. This clone came up once. The chain combines TRBV3-1 (or the pseudogene TRBV3-2) with TRBJ2-5; 8 bases line up with TRBD2. This clonotype was sampled from a woman aged 25-40 years in good health. Material for sequencing was blood. The CDR3 region has the DNA TGTGCCAGCAGCCAACGCCGGGGGGGAACAGAGACCCAGTACTTC. Translated: CASSQRRGGTETQYF.